The rows below give T cell receptor beta chains drawn from one sample of a study of cytomegalovirus exposure and HLA in healthy donors. Profiled with immunoSEQ multiplex PCR; TCRdb holds only in-frame clones, not every one. The data contain 170,000 or so clones, under 90% of them singletons. Sequencing was carried out using PBMCs. Receptors were obtained from a man aged 18 to 35 in good health and CMV-seronegative. Both conserved end residues are trimmed from each CDR3. Each record gives: CDR3 length, V gene, CDR3 protein.

12 TRBV6-1 ASSGGTPNQPQH
9 TRBV4-2 ASSPGIEAF
13 TRBV28 ASSLTGYSNYGYT
13 TRBV2 ASEIAGETTDTQY
13 TRBV6-9 ARRSKGLAKETQY
12 TRBV5-6 ASSPREATDTQY
12 TRBV15 ATSTGGSNEKLF
13 TRBV10-3 AISESRADGYGYT
12 TRBV10-3 AIPGTSYTPCCF
13 TRBV4-1 ASSQPGQGNRELF
13 TRBV14 ASSQEMAVRETQY
9 TRBV7-9 ASSRGEKLF
13 TRBV18 ASSLRTGQTYEQY
14 TRBV5-4 ASTLGPGQGARGYT
9 TRBV4-1 ASSEYEKLF
15 TRBV7-2 ASSPGQGLPGANVLT
13 TRBV2 ASLRTVPSSYEQY
13 TRBV7-3 ASSLMRRENTEAF
12 TRBV6-1 ASRTLADTGELF
10 TRBV7-9 ASSLGLAGEY
14 TRBV7-2 ASSSSGKREDYEQY
18 TRBV29-1 SVEEGDPTGIGSGANVLT
11 TRBV2 ASSERQRYGYT
12 TRBV6-1 ASRRTDLNTEAF
12 TRBV28 ASSLGQSSYEQY
12 TRBV7-3 ASSLGGGPNTQY